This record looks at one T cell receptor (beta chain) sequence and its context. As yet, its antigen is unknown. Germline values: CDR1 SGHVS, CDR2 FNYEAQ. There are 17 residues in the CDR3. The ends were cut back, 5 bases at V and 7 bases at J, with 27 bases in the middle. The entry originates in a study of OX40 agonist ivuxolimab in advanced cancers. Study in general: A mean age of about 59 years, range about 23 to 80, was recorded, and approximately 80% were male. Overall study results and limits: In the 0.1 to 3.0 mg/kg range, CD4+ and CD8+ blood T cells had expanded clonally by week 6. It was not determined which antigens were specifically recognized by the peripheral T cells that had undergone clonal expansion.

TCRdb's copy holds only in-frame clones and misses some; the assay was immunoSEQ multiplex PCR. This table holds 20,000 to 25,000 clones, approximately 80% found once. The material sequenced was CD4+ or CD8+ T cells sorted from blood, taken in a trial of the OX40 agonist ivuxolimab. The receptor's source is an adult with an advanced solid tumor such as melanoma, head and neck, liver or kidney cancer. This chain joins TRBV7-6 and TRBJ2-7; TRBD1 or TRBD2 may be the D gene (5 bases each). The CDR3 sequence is CASSPTPAQRGVGEQYF. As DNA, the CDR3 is TGTGCCAGCAGCCCAACGCCGGCCCAAAGGGGAGTGGGGGAGCAGTACTTC.